These 24 T cell receptor beta chains share one sample of origin, sequenced in a study of CD8+ T cells in alopecia areata. Isolated RNA was reverse transcribed into cDNA used as the sequencing template. TCRdb keeps only in-frame clones here, not all; method: immunoSEQ multiplex PCR. The sample includes 110,000 to 150,000 clones, more than 85% of them seen just once. Treatment denoted: oral pan-JAK inhibitor, 5-10 mg twice daily. The sample consisted of CD8+ T cells sorted from blood, taken at week 4, from a patient treated with tofacitinib. The receptors were gathered from a human donor with alopecia areata.

This sequence joins TRBV7-9 and TRBJ1-2; D is perhaps TRBD1 (5 bases). CDR1 is SEHNR, CDR2 FQNEAQ, per germline (reference sequence). CDR3 length: 13 residues. Trimming stripped 4 bases from V and 12 bases from J, with 18 bases between. For the CDR3, the DNA is TGTGCCAGCAGCTCCTCCGGGGCCCAAGCGGACACCTTC. It translates to CASSSSGAQADTF.

The chain combines TRBV4-1 with TRBJ2-7, with D perhaps matching TRBD2 (6 bases). V was trimmed by 2 bases and J by 6 bases, leaving 20 bases between them. From germline, CDR1 is MGHRA and CDR2 YSYEKL. This CDR3 has 16 amino acids. CDR3 DNA sequence: TGCGCCAGCAGCCAAAGGTTCGGGAGTACGCTCCTCGAGCAGTACTTC. Translated, it gives CASSQRFGSTLLEQYF.

This clone showed up just a few times. The J gene is TRBJ2-3, the V gene TRBV29-1; TRBD1 or TRBD2 may be the D gene (5 bases each). Trimming removed 6 bases at V and 0 bases at J, with 10 bases between. Germline values: CDR1 SQVTM, CDR2 ANQGSEA. There are 13 residues in the CDR3. CDR3: CSVRDGSTDTQYF. CDR3 nucleotide sequence: TGCAGCGTGAGGGACGGAAGCACAGATACGCAGTATTTT.

The chain combines TRBV7-9 with TRBJ1-1; D not certain. The CDR3 runs to 10 residues. V lost 5 bases, J lost 11 bases, and 9 bases lay in between. Germline CDR1 is SEHNR and CDR2 is FQNEAQ (reference sequence). CDR3 nucleotides: TGTGCCAGCAGCCGGATAGAGGCTTTCTTT. It is translated as CASSRIEAFF.

This chain links TRBV25-1 with TRBJ2-7; 8 bases align to TRBD2. V was clipped by 6 bases and J by 2 bases; unmatched bases: 15. CDR3 length: 17 amino acids. Germline CDR1 and CDR2: MGHDK and SYGVNS. The chain's CDR3 is CASRQVPSGRSAYEQYF. CDR3 nucleotides: TGTGCCAGCAGGCAAGTCCCAAGCGGGAGAAGTGCCTACGAGCAGTACTTC.

The table lists this clone with a few counts. The chain joins TRBV7-9 to TRBJ1-4; possible D gene TRBD1, 5 bases. The CDR3 runs to 17 residues. Germline CDR1 SEHNR, CDR2 FQNEAQ (reference sequence). The ends were cut back, 4 bases at V and 5 bases at J, with 20 bases in the middle. CDR3 nucleotide sequence: TGTGCCAGCAGCTCGGATCGGGCGGGGGAGCAAAATGAAAAACTGTTTTTT. This encodes CASSSDRAGEQNEKLFF.

V and J are TRBV10-2 and TRBJ2-2; D ambiguous. V lost 8 bases and J 5 bases, leaving 18 bases between the germline ends. Germline values: CDR1 WSHSY, CDR2 SAAADI. CDR3 length: 15 residues. The CDR3 protein is CASESRQGPTGELFF. The CDR3 DNA sequence: TGCGCCAGCGAGTCGAGACAAGGGCCTACCGGGGAGCTGTTTTTT.

This sequence joins TRBV7-9 and TRBJ1-2, with no clear D. Germline V lookup: CDR1 SEHNR, CDR2 FQNEAQ (reference sequence). The V gene lost 5 bases and the J gene lost 6 bases, with 10 bases spanning the gap. The CDR3 is 12 residues long. CDR3 coding DNA: TGTGCCAGCAGCCCCAGGACGGATGGCTACACCTTC. Amino acids: CASSPRTDGYTF. Full variable domain (outside the CDR3, taken from reference TRBV7-9 and TRBJ1-2): DTGVSQNPRHKITKRGQNVTFRCDPISEHNRLYWYRQTLGQGPEFLTYFQNEAQLEKSRLLSDRFSAERPKGSFSTLEIQRTEQGDSAMYLCASSPRTDGYTFGSGTRLTVV.

This clone was found once. This rearrangement joins TRBV25-1 to TRBJ2-7; either TRBD1 or TRBD2 may supply D (5 bases each). This CDR3 is built from 15 residues. The germline gives CDR1 MGHDK, CDR2 SYGVNS. Trimming shortened V by 1 base and J by 2 bases, and 12 bases separated the two germline ends. The CDR3 reads CASSESLGATYEQYF. The CDR3 DNA follows: TGTGCCAGCAGTGAATCCCTCGGGGCTACCTACGAGCAGTACTTC.

This sequence joins TRBV10-3 and TRBJ2-7; tentatively, D is TRBD2 (7 bases). There are 15 residues in the CDR3. V lost 3 bases and J 0 bases, leaving 12 bases between the germline ends. Germline V gene data show CDR1 as ENHRY and CDR2 as SYGVKD. In nucleotides, the CDR3 is TGTGCCATCAGTGAAGGGGCGGGGGCCTCCTACGAGCAGTACTTC. It codes for CAISEGAGASYEQYF.

The chain recombines TRBV27 with TRBJ2-7; 8 positions agree with TRBD1. V trimming: 2 bases; J trimming: 3 bases; junction bases outside the gene matches: 6. There are 15 residues in the CDR3. The V gene's germline CDR1 is MNHEY and CDR2 SMNVEV (reference sequence). This CDR3 reads CASSLGQGHFYEQYF. The CDR3 nucleotides are TGTGCCAGCAGTTTAGGACAGGGTCACTTCTACGAGCAGTACTTC.

This chain uses TRBV9 with TRBJ2-7; possibly TRBD2 for D (6 bases). Trimming removed 3 bases from V and 5 bases from J, with 15 bases in between. Germline CDR1 reads SGDLS; CDR2 reads YYNGEE. The CDR3 extends over 14 amino acids. The CDR3 coding sequence is TGTGCCAGCAGCGCCCTTAGCGGTCCGGACGAGCAGTACTTC. Its protein product is CASSALSGPDEQYF.

The V and J genes are TRBV29-1 and TRBJ2-6; 8 nucleotides match TRBD1. This CDR3 region has 14 residues. Unmatched junction bases numbered 3, after V lost 4 bases and J lost 4 bases. The V gene's germline CDR1 is SQVTM and CDR2 ANQGSEA. CDR3 DNA sequence: TGCAGCGTTGGCCAGGGGGCCGGGGCCAACGTCCTGACTTTC. Its protein product is CSVGQGAGANVLTF.

The V and J genes are TRBV12-5 and TRBJ2-7, with D possibly being TRBD2 (6 bases). The CDR3 extends over 13 amino acids. Trimming stripped 6 bases from V and 6 bases from J, with 15 bases between. The germline V gene encodes CDR1 LGHNT and CDR2 FRNRAP. This CDR3 reads CASGLLGGREQYF. The CDR3 bases are TGTGCTAGTGGCCTGCTGGGGGGTCGCGAGCAGTACTTC.

This chain uses TRBV30 with TRBJ1-4, with 9 nucleotides matching TRBD1. Germline lookup yields CDR1 GTSNPN and CDR2 SVGIG (reference sequence). CDR3 size: 16 residues. Trimming cost V 2 bases and J 8 bases; bases outside gene matches: 12. Here the CDR3 reads CAWSPYAGTGNEKLFF. The DNA of the CDR3 is TGTGCCTGGAGTCCATACGCCGGGACAGGGAACGAAAAACTGTTTTTT.

The chain joins TRBV15 to TRBJ1-5; 8 nucleotides match TRBD1. Germline V gene sequence: CDR1 LNHNV, CDR2 YYDKDF (reference sequence). The V and J ends lost 4 bases and 1 base, in that order; junction bases with no gene match: 15. The CDR3 is made up of 19 amino acids. CDR3 region: CATSTDLGQAVRSNQPQHF. The CDR3 DNA follows: TGTGCCACCAGCACCGACCTGGGACAGGCCGTCAGGAGCAATCAGCCCCAGCATTTT.

The chain recombines TRBV5-5 with TRBJ2-7, with 7 nucleotides matching TRBD1. The junction had 6 bases not matched to a gene; V was cut back by 4 bases and J by 2 bases. Germline V gives CDR1 SGHKS, CDR2 YYEKEE (reference sequence). The CDR3 runs to 14 residues. CDR3 sequence reads: CASSTQGTPYEQYF. CDR3 bases: TGTGCCAGCAGCACACAGGGGACACCCTACGAGCAGTACTTC.

The chain recombines TRBV19 with TRBJ2-1; D is tentatively TRBD1 or TRBD2 (6 bases each). This CDR3 has 13 amino acids. CDR1 and CDR2 from the germline V gene are LNHDA and SQIVND (reference sequence). V was pared by 7 bases and J by 10 bases, with 17 bases between. The CDR3 loop reads CASNFGGGVEQFF. CDR3 coding DNA: TGTGCCAGTAATTTTGGAGGGGGAGTCGAGCAGTTCTTC.

This chain connects TRBV29-1 to TRBJ2-7; 11 nucleotides line up with TRBD2. Germline CDR1 is SQVTM and CDR2 is ANQGSEA. There are 20 residues in the CDR3. V lost 0 bases, J lost 0 bases, and 16 bases stayed unmatched. The CDR3 nucleotides read TGCAGCGTTGAAGAGCCCGGGGCTAGCGGGAGGTCCGTTAGCTCCTACGAGCAGTACTTC. Protein: CSVEEPGASGRSVSSYEQYF.

The CDR3 loop reads CASSKTGPSAHEQYF. The DNA for the CDR3 is TGTGCCAGCAGCAAAACCGGGCCTTCGGCCCACGAGCAGTACTTC. The genes are TRBV21-1 and TRBJ2-7. TRBV21-1 is tagged as a pseudogene. The CDR3 consists of 15 residues.

V and J are TRBV7-8 and TRBJ2-1; D is unresolved. With 8 bases removed from V and 9 bases from J, the gap between germline ends came to 11 bases. CDR1 is SGHVS, CDR2 FQNEAQ, per germline. CDR3 length: 11 residues. Here the CDR3 reads CASLRSGEQFF. In DNA, the CDR3 is TGTGCCAGCCTGAGATCGGGTGAGCAGTTCTTC.

The chain couples TRBV5-1 to TRBJ1-1, with D hard to call. CDR1 and CDR2 from the germline V gene are SGHRS and YFSETQ. This CDR3 is built from 15 residues. Deletions cut 2 bases from V and 7 bases from J, with 18 bases between. The CDR3 region has the DNA TGCGCCAGCAGCTTAGGCTCCGGTGGAAAGGATGAAGCTTTCTTT. Protein: CASSLGSGGKDEAFF.

This clone was seen a single time. J is TRBJ1-3 and V is TRBV4-1; D call uncertain. The length of the CDR3 is 17 residues. Trimming left V 1 base short and J 0 bases short, with 13 bases between. CDR1 is MGHRA and CDR2 is YSYEKL in the germline V gene. In nucleotides, the CDR3 is TGCGCCAGCAGCCAAGTGGCAGAGTCCGGCTCTGGAAACACCATATATTTT. It translates to CASSQVAESGSGNTIYF.

The chain uses TRBV30 and TRBJ2-7, with D unclear. Germline V gene data show CDR1 as GTSNPN and CDR2 as SVGIG (reference sequence). V lost 2 bases and J lost 0, with 8 bases in between. The CDR3 covers 13 residues. The CDR3, as DNA: TGTGCCTGGAGTAAACTGAGCTCCTACGAGCAGTACTTC. It encodes CAWSKLSSYEQYF.